Shown below are 14 T cell receptor beta chains from a single sample sequenced in a study of cytomegalovirus exposure and HLA in healthy donors (dated by TCRdb to the late 2010s). Library creation used the immunoSEQ multiplex PCR assay. A mixture of 60 forward primers for TCR Vbeta segments and 13 reverse primers for TCR Jbeta segments was used in the multiplex PCR. TCRdb mirrors the immuneACCESS table, restricted to in-frame sequences. Some clones are absent from its copies; in checked studies, under half trace to an unresolved V gene, and the reason for the others is unknown. This sample has roughly 120,000 clones in its table, and around 66% of those were observed once. Together, the top ten hold roughly 8.7% of the sample. Sequences were obtained from PBMCs. These TCRs come from a man in his late teens or twenties in good health and CMV-seropositive.

The chain has TRBV10-1 and TRBJ2-2; 8 bases are shared with TRBD1. V was clipped by 2 bases and J by 1 base; unmatched bases: 3. The CDR3 loop spans 16 amino acids. Germline CDR1 reads WNHNN; CDR2 reads SYGVQD (reference sequence). DNA of the CDR3: TGCGCCAGCAGTGAGATGGGGACAGGGAACACCGGGGAGCTGTTTTTT. This sequence encodes CASSEMGTGNTGELFF.

The chain carries TRBV14 and TRBJ1-2; the match to TRBD1 covers 8 bases. Germline trimming cut 1 base from V and 0 bases from J; bases unmatched to any gene: 1. CDR3 length: 15 residues. Germline V CDR1 and CDR2: SGHDN, FVKESK. This CDR3 reads CASSQVDRANYGYTF. CDR3 in DNA: TGTGCCAGCAGCCAAGTGGACAGGGCTAACTATGGCTACACCTTC.

The chain uses TRBV7-7 and TRBJ2-1; 7 nucleotides line up with TRBD1. The CDR3 is made up of 12 amino acids. J was trimmed by 10 bases and V by 5 bases; bases with no gene match: 5. CDR1 SSHAT and CDR2 FNYEAQ come from the germline V gene (reference sequence). CDR3 nucleotide sequence: TGTGCCAGCAGCCAGGGGGTGGGAGAGCAGTTCTTC. Translated, it gives CASSQGVGEQFF.

The rearrangement uses TRBV11-2 and TRBJ1-4, with D perhaps matching TRBD1 (5 bases). The CDR3 covers 14 residues. CDR1 and CDR2 from the germline V gene are SGHAT and FQNNGV. The germline V and J ends were trimmed by 3 bases and 3 bases, with 8 bases remaining between them. Written as DNA, the CDR3 is TGTGCCAGCAGCTTTTGGGGCGCTAATGAAAAACTGTTTTTT. Residues: CASSFWGANEKLFF.

The chain links TRBV18 to TRBJ1-2; D is ambiguous. V lost 0 bases and J 3 bases, leaving 8 bases between the germline ends. The CDR3 spans 14 residues. CDR1 and CDR2 from the germline V gene are KGHSH and LQKENI. The CDR3: CASSPPIQHYGYTF. CDR3 DNA sequence: TGTGCCAGCTCACCACCGATACAGCACTATGGCTACACCTTC.

The chain uses TRBV6-5 and TRBJ2-5; TRBD2 aligns across 9 bases. The germline CDR1 and CDR2 sequences are MNHEY and SVGAGI. The CDR3 runs to 16 residues. With 0 bases clipped from V and 2 bases from J, the junction kept 4 bases outside the gene matches. CDR3 sequence: CASSYSAGGAQETQYF. For the CDR3, the DNA is TGTGCCAGCAGTTACTCGGCGGGGGGGGCTCAAGAGACCCAGTACTTC.

The chain links TRBV5-6 to TRBJ2-1; 7 nucleotides match TRBD1. This CDR3 comprises 16 residues. J gave up 3 bases and V 5 bases, and 11 bases lay outside the gene matches. Germline CDR1 reads SGHDT; CDR2 reads YYEEEE. The DNA of the CDR3 is TGTGCCAGCAGGGCCCGCCACAGGGGAGACTACAATGAGCAGTTCTTC. Protein product: CASRARHRGDYNEQFF.

The V call is TRBV30, the J call TRBJ1-4, with D possibly matching TRBD1 (5 bases). V lost 2 bases, J lost 8 bases, and 15 bases lay in between. CDR3 length: 14 amino acids. Per germline, CDR1 GTSNPN and CDR2 SVGIG (reference sequence). CDR3: CAWSSVRVGEKLFF. The CDR3 bases are TGTGCCTGGAGTTCGGTCAGGGTAGGCGAAAAACTGTTTTTT.

The chain joins TRBV13 to TRBJ1-1; D might be TRBD1 (6 bases). CDR1 and CDR2 from the germline V gene are PRHDT and FYEKMQ (reference sequence). The CDR3 has 15 residues. Between the trimmed V and J ends, which lost 6 bases and 0 bases, there was a span of 14 bases. This chain's CDR3 is CASSFEGQMNTEAFF. The CDR3 region has the DNA TGTGCCAGCAGTTTTGAGGGACAAATGAACACTGAAGCTTTCTTT.

CDR3 in amino acids: CRQPSGTGTYEQYF. The CDR3 DNA follows: TGCCGTCAACCATCCGGGACAGGGACCTACGAGCAGTACTTC. J is TRBJ2-7 and V is TRBV29-1; 9 bases map to TRBD1. The CDR3 has 14 amino acids. Germline V CDR1 and CDR2: SQVTM, ANQGSEA.

J is TRBJ2-7 and V is TRBV7-9; 8 nucleotides align to TRBD1. Per germline, CDR1 SEHNR and CDR2 FQNEAQ (reference sequence). This CDR3 comprises 16 residues. V shed 5 bases and J 1 base; nucleotides not matched to a gene: 10. CDR3 in amino acids: CASSLTDRGLSYEQYV. CDR3 DNA: TGTGCCAGCAGCCTGACCGACAGGGGCCTTTCCTACGAGCAGTACGTC.

This chain links TRBV7-9 with TRBJ2-6; the D is unclear. Between the trimmed V and J ends, which lost 5 bases and 1 base, there was a span of 3 bases. Germline CDR1 reads SEHNR; CDR2 reads FQNEAQ (reference sequence). The CDR3 length is 13 residues. The CDR3 reads CASSTSGANVLTF. The CDR3 DNA reads as TGTGCCAGCAGCACATCTGGGGCCAACGTCCTGACTTTC.

The chain combines TRBV9 with TRBJ1-6; no firm D call. Per the germline V gene, CDR1 is SGDLS and CDR2 is YYNGEE. V lost 0 bases and J lost 0, with 13 bases in between. The CDR3 spans 18 residues. The CDR3 reads CASSVVQAGISYNSPLHF. In DNA, the CDR3 is TGTGCCAGCAGCGTAGTGCAAGCGGGGATCTCCTATAATTCACCCCTCCACTTT.

This chain uses TRBV11-2 with TRBJ1-1, with D possibly being TRBD1 (6 bases). V lost 7 bases and J lost 0, with 9 bases in between. The CDR3 extends over 13 amino acids. Germline CDR1 SGHAT, CDR2 FQNNGV. The CDR3 DNA follows: TGTGCCAGCAAAGGGGGGGTGAACACTGAAGCTTTCTTT. Protein: CASKGGVNTEAFF.